The clone carrying this T cell receptor beta chain was counted at least ten times. What it recognizes is unknown. A single record per CDR3 protein comes from TCRdb applying MiXCR to the RT-PCR reads. Among about 570,000 distinct CDR3 sequences listed, about 10% were seen once. The data stem from a study of response to subunit inactivated influenza vaccine. Study outcomes and limitations: There was a suggestion from the authors that each seasonal influenza vaccination recruits few new T cells.

Germline V gene data show CDR1 as SGHTA and CDR2 as FQGNSA. CDR3 size: 16 residues. V lost 5 bases, J lost 2 bases, and 6 bases stayed unmatched. The sequence was collected from a man between 50 and 59 years old who received an inactivated influenza vaccine. J is TRBJ2-4 and V is TRBV7-2; 10 bases are shared with TRBD1. The sequenced sample was PBMCs from blood, obtained on the day of vaccination. Here the CDR3 DNA reads TGTGCCAGCAGCCCAAGACAGGGGGCGACCAAAAACATTCAGTACTTC. Protein product: CASSPRQGATKNIQYF.